This TCR beta chain was captured by sequencing in a study of blood T cell repertoires in COVID-19. Whole-study context: Acute and convalescent COVID-19 specimens originated in the United States, Italy and Spain.

This CDR3 has 15 residues. V dropped 2 bases and J dropped 7 bases, with 12 bases sitting between them. CDR1 and CDR2 from the germline V gene are MGHDK and SYGVNS. Adults between roughly 18 and 89 years of age took part from more than 20 US areas. Original data processing: Estimation of nucleated cell counts relied on the amplification of reference gene primers. The assay was immunoSEQ multiplex PCR, and TCRdb's table has in-frame clones only and misses some. The V and J calls and clone size come from that table; D and trimming were worked out from the DNA. The table records 200,000 to 300,000 clones, around 86% of them present only once.

The sequenced sample was PBMCs or T cells enriched from blood (not recorded which). This receptor was taken from a man aged 40-49 years who had recovered from COVID-19. This sequence joins TRBV25-1 and TRBJ1-6; maybe TRBD1 (5 bases). DNA of the CDR3: TGTGCCAGCAGTGAACTGGGGGGGAACAATTCACCCCTCCACTTT. Translated: CASSELGGNNSPLHF.